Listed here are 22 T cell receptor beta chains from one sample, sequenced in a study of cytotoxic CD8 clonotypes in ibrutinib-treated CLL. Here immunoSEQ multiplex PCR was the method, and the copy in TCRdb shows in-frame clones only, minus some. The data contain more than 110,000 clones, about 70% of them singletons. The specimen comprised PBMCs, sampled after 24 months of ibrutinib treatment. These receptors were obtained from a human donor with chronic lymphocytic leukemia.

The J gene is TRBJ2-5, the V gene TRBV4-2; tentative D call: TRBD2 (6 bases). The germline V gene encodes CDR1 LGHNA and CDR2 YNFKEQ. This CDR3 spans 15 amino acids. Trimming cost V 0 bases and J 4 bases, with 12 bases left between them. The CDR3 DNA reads TGTGCCAGCAGCCAAGAGGGCCAGGGAGGAGAGACCCAGTACTTC. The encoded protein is CASSQEGQGGETQYF.

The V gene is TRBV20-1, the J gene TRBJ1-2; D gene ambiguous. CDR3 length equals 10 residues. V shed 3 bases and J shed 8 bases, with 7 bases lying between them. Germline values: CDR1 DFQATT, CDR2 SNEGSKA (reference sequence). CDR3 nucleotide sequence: TGCAGTGCTAGGTCGGGGGGCTACACCTTC. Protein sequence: CSARSGGYTF.

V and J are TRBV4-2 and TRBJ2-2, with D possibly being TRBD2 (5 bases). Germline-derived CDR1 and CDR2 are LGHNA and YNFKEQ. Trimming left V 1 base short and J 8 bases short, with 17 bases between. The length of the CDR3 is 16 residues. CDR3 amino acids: CASSQAVASLTGELFF. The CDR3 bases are TGTGCCAGCAGCCAAGCGGTGGCTAGCCTCACAGGGGAGCTGTTTTTT.

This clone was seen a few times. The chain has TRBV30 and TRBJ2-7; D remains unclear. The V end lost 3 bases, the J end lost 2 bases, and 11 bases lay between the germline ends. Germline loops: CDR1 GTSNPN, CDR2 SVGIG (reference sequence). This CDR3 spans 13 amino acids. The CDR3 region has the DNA TGTGCCTGGAGCCTGGACGGAACCTACGAGCAGTACTTC. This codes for CAWSLDGTYEQYF.

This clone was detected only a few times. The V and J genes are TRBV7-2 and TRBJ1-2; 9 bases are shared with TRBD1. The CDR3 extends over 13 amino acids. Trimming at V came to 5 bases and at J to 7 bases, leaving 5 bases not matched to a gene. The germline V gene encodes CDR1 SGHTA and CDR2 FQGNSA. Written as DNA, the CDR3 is TGTGCCAGCAGCCCACGGGACAGGGCTGGCTACACCTTC. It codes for CASSPRDRAGYTF.

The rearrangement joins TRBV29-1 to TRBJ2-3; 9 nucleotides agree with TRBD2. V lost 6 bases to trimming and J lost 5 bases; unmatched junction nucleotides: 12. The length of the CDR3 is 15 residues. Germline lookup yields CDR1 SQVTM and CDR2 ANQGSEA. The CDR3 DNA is TGCAGCGTCCACCCGGGACTAGCAGGGGAAGATACGCAGTATTTT. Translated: CSVHPGLAGEDTQYF.

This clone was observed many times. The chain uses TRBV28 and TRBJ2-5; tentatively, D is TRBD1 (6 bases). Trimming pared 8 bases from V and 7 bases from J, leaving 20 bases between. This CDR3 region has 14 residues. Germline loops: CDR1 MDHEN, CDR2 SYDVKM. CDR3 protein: CASRTPGTPATQYF. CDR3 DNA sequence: TGTGCCAGCCGAACGCCGGGGACACCGGCGACCCAGTACTTC.

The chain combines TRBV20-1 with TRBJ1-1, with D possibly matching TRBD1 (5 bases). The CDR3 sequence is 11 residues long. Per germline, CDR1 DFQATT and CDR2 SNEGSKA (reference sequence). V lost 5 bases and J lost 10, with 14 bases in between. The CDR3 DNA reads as TGCAGTGCTCAAGGGGATTGGGGAGCTTTCTTT. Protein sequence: CSAQGDWGAFF.

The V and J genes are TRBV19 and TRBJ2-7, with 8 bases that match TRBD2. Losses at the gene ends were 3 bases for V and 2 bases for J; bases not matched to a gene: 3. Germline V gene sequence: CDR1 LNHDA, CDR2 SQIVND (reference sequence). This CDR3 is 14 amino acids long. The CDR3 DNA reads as TGTGCCAGTAGTATCCAGCGGGGGCCCTACGAGCAGTACTTC. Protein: CASSIQRGPYEQYF.

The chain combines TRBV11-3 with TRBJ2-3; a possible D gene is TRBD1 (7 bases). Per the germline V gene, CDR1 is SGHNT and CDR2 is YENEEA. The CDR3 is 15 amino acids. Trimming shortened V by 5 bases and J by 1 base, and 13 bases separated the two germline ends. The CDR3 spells CASSAQGGGTDTQYF. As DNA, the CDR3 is TGTGCCAGCAGCGCCCAGGGGGGTGGCACAGATACGCAGTATTTT.

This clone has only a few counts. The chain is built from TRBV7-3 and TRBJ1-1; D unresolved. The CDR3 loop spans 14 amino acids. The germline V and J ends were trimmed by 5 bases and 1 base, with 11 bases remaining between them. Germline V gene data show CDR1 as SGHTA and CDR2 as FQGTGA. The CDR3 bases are TGTGCCAGCAGCCCCACCGTGCGGAACACTGAAGCTTTCTTT. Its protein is CASSPTVRNTEAFF. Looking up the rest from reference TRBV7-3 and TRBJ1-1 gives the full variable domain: GAGVSQTPSNKVTEKGKYVELRCDPISGHTALYWYRQSLGQGPEFLIYFQGTGAADDSGLPNDRFFAVRPEGSVSTLKIQRTERGDSAVYLCASSPTVRNTEAFFGQGTRLTVV.

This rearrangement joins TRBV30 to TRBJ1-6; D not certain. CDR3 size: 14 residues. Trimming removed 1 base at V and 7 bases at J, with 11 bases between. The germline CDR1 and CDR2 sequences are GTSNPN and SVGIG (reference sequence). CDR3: CAWSGRERNSPLHF. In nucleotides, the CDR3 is TGTGCCTGGAGTGGAAGGGAAAGGAATTCACCCCTCCACTTT.

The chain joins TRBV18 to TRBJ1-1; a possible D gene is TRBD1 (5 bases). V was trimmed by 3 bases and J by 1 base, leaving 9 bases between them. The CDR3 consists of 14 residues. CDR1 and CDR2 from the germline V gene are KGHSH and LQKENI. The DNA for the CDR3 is TGTGCCAGCTCACCGGGGCAGCCGAACACTGAAGCTTTCTTT. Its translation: CASSPGQPNTEAFF.

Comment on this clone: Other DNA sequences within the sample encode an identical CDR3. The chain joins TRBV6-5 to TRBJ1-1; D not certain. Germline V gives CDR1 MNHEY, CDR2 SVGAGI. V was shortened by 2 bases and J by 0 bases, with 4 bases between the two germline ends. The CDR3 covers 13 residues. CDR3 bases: TGTGCCAGCAGTTACCGGGTGAACACTGAAGCTTTCTTT. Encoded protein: CASSYRVNTEAFF.

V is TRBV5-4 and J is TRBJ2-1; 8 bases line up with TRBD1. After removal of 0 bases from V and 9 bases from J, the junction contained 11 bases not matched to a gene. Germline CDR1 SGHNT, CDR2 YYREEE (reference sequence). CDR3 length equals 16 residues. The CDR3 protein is CASSLAWDRQVGEQFF. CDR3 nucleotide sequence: TGTGCCAGCAGCTTGGCGTGGGACAGGCAGGTCGGTGAGCAGTTCTTC.

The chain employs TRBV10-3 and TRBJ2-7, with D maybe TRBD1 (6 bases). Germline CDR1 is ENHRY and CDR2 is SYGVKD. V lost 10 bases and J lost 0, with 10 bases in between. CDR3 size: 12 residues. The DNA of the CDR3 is TGTGCCACTAGGACAGACTCCTACGAGCAGTACTTC. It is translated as CATRTDSYEQYF.

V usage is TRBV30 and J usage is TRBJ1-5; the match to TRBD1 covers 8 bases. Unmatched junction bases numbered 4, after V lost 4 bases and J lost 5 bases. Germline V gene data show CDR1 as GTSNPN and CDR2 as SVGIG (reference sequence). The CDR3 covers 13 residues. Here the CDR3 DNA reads TGTGCCTGGAACAGGGGGGGCGATCAGCCCCAGCATTTT. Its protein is CAWNRGGDQPQHF.

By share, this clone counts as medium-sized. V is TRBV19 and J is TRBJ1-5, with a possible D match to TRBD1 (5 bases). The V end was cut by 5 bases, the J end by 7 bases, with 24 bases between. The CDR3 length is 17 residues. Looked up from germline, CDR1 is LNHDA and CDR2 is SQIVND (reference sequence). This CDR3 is CASSPSGAPGGEQPQHF. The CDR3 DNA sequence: TGTGCCAGTAGTCCCTCTGGGGCCCCCGGGGGAGAGCAGCCCCAGCATTTT. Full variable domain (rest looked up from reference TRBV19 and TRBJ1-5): DGGITQSPKYLFRKEGQNVTLSCEQNLNHDAMYWYRQDPGQGLRLIYYSQIVNDFQKGDIAEGYSVSREKKESFPLTVTSAQKNPTAFYLCASSPSGAPGGEQPQHFGDGTRLSIL.

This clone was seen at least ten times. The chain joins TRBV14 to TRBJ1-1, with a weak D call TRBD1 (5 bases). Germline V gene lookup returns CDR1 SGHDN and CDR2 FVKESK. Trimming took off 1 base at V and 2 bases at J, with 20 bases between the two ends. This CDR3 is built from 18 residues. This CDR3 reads CASSQVEPQGFVNTEAFF. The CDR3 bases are TGTGCCAGCAGCCAAGTTGAGCCCCAGGGATTCGTCAACACTGAAGCTTTCTTT.

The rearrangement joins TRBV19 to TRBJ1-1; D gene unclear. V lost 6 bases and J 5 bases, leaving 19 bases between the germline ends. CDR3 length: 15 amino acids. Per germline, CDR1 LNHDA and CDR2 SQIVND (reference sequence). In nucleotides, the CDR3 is TGTGCCAGTAGCCCTTGGGCAAACCGAAGGACTGAAGCTTTCTTT. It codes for CASSPWANRRTEAFF.

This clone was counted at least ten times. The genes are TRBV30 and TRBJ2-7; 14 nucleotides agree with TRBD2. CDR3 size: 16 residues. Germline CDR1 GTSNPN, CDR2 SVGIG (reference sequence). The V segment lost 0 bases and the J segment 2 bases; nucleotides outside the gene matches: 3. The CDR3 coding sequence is TGTGCCTGGAGTGTGGGACTAGCGGGGGAACCCTACGAGCAGTACTTC. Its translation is CAWSVGLAGEPYEQYF. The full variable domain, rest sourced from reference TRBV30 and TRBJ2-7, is SQTIHQWPATLVQPVGSPLSLECTVEGTSNPNLYWYRQAAGRGLQLLFYSVGIGQISSEVPQNLSASRPQDRQFILSSKKLLLSDSGFYLCAWSVGLAGEPYEQYFGPGTRLTVT.

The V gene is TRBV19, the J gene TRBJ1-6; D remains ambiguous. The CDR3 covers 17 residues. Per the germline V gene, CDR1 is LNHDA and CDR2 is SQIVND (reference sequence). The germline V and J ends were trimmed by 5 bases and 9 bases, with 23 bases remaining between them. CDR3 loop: CASSLLSSRGEVSPLHF. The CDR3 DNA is TGTGCCAGTAGTCTCCTTTCAAGCCGGGGAGAGGTTTCACCCCTCCACTTT.